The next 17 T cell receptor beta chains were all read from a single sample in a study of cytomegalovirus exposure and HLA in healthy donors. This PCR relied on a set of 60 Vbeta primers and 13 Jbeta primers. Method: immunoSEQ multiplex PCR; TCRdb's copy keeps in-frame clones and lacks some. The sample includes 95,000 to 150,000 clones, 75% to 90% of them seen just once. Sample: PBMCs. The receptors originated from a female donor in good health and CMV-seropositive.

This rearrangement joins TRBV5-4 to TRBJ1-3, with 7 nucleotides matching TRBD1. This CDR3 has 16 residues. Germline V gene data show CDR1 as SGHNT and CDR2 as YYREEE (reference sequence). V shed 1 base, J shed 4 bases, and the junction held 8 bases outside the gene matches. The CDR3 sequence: CASSLRQGVSGNTIYF. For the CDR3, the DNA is TGTGCCAGCAGCTTGCGCCAGGGGGTGAGCGGAAACACCATATATTTT.

For the CDR3, the DNA is TGTGCCAGCAGTTTAGCAGGGGGCAATCAGCCCCAGCATTTT. It specifies CASSLAGGNQPQHF. This chain uses TRBV28 with TRBJ1-5, with D perhaps matching TRBD1 (6 bases). CDR1 is MDHEN and CDR2 is SYDVKM in the germline V gene. The CDR3 totals 14 residues. Deletions cut 2 bases from V and 2 bases from J, with 7 bases between. Together with reference TRBV28 and TRBJ1-5, the CDR3 gives the full variable domain: DVKVTQSSRYLVKRTGEKVFLECVQDMDHENMFWYRQDPGLGLRLIYFSYDVKMKEKGDIPEGYSVSREKKERFSLILESASTNQTSMYLCASSLAGGNQPQHFGDGTRLSIL.

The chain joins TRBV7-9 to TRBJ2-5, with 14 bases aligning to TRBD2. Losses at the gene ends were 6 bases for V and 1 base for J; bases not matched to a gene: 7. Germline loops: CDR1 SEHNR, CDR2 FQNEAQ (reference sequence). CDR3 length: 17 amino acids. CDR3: CASRTSGGARSQETQYF. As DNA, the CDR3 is TGTGCCAGCAGGACTAGCGGGGGGGCTAGGAGCCAAGAGACCCAGTACTTC.

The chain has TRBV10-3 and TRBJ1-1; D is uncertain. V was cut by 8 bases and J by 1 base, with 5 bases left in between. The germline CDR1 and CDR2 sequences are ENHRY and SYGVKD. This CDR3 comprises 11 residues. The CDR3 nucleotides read TGTGCCATCTCAGAGAACACTGAAGCTTTCTTT. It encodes CAISENTEAFF.

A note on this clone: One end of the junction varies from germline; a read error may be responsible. The CDR3 reads CASREAGTGYVEQYF. The CDR3 bases are TGTGCCAGCAGGGAAGCCGGGACAGGGTATGTCGAGCAGTACTTC. The rearrangement joins TRBV6-1 to TRBJ2-7; 9 bases fit TRBD1. The CDR3 covers 15 residues. Germline loops: CDR1 MNHNS, CDR2 SASEGT.

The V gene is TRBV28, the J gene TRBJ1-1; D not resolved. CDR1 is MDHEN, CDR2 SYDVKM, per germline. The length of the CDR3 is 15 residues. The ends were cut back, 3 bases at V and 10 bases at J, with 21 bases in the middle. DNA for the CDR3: TGTGCCAGCAGTTTTGAAAGTCTCGGCGTGCGGGTAGCTTTCTTT. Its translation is CASSFESLGVRVAFF.

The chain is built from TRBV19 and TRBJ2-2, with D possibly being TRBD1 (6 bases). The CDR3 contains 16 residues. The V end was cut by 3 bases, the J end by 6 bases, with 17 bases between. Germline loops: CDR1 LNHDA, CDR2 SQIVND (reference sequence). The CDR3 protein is CASSMRAGVGSGELFF. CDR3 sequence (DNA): TGTGCCAGTAGTATGAGGGCAGGGGTGGGTTCCGGGGAGCTGTTTTTT.

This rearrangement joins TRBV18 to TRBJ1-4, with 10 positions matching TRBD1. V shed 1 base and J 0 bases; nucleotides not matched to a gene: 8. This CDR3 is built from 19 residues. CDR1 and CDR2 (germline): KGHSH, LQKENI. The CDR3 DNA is TGTGCCAGCTCACCACGCTCCGACAGGGGGCGAGCAACTAATGAAAAACTGTTTTTT. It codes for CASSPRSDRGRATNEKLFF.

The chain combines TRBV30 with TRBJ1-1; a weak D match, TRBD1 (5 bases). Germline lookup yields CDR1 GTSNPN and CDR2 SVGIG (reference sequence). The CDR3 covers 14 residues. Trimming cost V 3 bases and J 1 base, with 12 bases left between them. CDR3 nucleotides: TGTGCCTGGAGAACCGGGACTTGGAACACTGAAGCTTTCTTT. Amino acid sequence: CAWRTGTWNTEAFF.

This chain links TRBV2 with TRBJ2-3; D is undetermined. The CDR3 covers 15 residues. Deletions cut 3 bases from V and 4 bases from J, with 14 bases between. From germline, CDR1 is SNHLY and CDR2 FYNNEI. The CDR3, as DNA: TGTGCCAGCAGTGATGAGGCGGTTCGAGCAGATACGCAGTATTTT. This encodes CASSDEAVRADTQYF.

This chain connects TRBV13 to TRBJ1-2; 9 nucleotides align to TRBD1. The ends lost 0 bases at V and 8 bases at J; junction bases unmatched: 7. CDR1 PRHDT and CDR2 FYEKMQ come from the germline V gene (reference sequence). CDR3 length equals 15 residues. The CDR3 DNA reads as TGTGCCAGCAGCTTAGGGGCACAGGGGGCTTCCGGCTACACCTTC. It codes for CASSLGAQGASGYTF.

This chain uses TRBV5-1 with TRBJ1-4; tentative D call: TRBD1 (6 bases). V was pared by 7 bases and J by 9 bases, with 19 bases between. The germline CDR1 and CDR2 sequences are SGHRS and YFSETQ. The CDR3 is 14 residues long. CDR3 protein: CASGPDSMIQKLFF. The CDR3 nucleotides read TGCGCCAGCGGGCCGGACAGCATGATCCAAAAACTGTTTTTT.

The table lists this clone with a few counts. The CDR3: CASSYLSPGSGGEQYF. The CDR3 DNA sequence: TGTGCCAGCAGTTACCTATCCCCGGGCAGTGGAGGCGAGCAGTACTTC. The chain has TRBV6-5 and TRBJ2-7; D is perhaps TRBD2 (5 bases). CDR3 size: 16 residues. Germline V gives CDR1 MNHEY, CDR2 SVGAGI. V was trimmed by 2 bases and J by 6 bases, leaving 20 bases between them.

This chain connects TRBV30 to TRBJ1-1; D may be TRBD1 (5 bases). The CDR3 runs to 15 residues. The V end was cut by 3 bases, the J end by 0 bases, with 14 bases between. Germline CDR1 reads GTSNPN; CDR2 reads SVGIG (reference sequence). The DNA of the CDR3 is TGTGCCTGGAGAGGCTACGGGGGTTTGAACACTGAAGCTTTCTTT. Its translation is CAWRGYGGLNTEAFF.

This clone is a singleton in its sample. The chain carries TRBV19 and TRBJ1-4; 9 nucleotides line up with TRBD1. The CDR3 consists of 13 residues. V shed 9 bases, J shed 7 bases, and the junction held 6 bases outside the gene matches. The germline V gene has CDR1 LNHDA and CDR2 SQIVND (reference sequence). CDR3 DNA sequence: TGTGCCAGCAAACAGGGGGCCGGTGAAAAACTGTTTTTT. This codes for CASKQGAGEKLFF.

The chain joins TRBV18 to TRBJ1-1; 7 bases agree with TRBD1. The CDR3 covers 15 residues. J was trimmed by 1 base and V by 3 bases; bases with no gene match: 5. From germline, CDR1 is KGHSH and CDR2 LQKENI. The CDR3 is CASSPTGQQNTEAFF. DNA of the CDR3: TGTGCCAGCTCACCGACGGGACAGCAGAACACTGAAGCTTTCTTT.

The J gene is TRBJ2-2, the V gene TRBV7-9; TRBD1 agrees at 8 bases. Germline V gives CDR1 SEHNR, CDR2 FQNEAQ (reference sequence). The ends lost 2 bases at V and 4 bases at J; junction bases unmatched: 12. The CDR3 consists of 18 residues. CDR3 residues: CASSLTRTGIISTGELFF. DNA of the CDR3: TGTGCCAGCAGCTTAACGCGGACAGGGATTATCAGCACCGGGGAGCTGTTTTTT.